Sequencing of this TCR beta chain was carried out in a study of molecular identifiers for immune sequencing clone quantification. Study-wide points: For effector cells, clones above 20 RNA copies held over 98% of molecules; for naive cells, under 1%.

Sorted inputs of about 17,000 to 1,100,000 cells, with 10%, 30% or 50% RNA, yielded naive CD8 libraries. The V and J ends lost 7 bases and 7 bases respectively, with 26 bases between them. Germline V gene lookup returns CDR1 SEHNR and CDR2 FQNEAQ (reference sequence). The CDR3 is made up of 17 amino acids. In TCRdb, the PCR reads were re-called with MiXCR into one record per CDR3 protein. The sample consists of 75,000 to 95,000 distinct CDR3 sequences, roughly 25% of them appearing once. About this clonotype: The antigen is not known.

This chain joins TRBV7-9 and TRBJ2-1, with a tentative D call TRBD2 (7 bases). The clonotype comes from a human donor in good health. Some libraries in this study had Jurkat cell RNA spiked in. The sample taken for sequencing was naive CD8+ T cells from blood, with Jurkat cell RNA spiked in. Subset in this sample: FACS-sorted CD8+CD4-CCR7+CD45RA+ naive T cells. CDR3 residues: CASKLIPNGGPRNEQFF. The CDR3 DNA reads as TGTGCCAGCAAACTAATCCCCAACGGGGGGCCGCGGAATGAGCAGTTCTTC.